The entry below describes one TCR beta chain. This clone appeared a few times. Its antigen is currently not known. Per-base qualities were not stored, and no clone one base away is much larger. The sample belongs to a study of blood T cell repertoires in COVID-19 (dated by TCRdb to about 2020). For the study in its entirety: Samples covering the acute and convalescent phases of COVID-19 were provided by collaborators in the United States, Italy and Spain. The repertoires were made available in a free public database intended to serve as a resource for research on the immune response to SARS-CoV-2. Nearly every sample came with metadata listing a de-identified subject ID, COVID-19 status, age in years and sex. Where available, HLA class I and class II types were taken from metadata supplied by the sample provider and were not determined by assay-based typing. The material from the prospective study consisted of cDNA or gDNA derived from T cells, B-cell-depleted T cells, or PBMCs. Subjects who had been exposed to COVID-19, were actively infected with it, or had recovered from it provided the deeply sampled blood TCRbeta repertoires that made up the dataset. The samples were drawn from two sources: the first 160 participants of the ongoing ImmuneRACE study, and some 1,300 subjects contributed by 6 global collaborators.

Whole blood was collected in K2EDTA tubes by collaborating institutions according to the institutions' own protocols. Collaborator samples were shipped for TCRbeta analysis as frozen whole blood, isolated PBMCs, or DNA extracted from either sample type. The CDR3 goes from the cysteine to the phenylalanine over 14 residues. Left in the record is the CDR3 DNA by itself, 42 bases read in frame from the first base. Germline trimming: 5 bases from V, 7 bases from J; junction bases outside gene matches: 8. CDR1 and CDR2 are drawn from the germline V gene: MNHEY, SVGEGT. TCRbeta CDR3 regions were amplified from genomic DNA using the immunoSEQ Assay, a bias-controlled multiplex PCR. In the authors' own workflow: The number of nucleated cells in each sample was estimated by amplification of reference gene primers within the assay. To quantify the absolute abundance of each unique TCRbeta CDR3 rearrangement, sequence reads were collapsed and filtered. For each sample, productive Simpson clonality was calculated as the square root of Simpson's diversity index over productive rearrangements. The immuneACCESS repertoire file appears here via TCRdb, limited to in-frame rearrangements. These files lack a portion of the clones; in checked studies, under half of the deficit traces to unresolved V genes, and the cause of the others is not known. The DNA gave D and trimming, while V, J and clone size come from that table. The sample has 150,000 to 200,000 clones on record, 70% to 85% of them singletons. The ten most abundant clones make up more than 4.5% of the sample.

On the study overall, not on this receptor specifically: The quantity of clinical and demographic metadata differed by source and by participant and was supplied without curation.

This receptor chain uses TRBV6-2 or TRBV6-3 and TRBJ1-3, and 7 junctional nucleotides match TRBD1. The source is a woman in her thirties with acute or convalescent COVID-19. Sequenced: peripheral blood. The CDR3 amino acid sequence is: CASSRRRQGNTIYF. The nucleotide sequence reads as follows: TGTGCCAGCAGTCGCCGGCGACAGGGCAACACCATATATTTT.